The clone carrying this T cell receptor beta chain came up a few times. Antigen unknown. The length of the CDR3 is 15 residues. Per the germline V gene, CDR1 is MNHEY and CDR2 is SVGAGI. Trimming shortened V by 4 bases and J by 2 bases, and 15 bases separated the two germline ends. The sample is drawn from a study of T-cell reconstitution after alpha-beta-depleted transplantation in children. Study conclusions and caveats: T-cell counts and diversity at one year following transplant were attributed mainly to newly produced T cells. In some patients, recipient T cells and intrathymic progenitors surviving conditioning explained high day-60 diversity. The origin of alpha-beta T cells about two months after transplant was reportedly several hundred expanded graft clones.

Researchers prepared the TCRbeta library using unique molecular identifiers, the study reports. TCRdb re-called the PCR reads with MiXCR, one entry per CDR3 protein. The sample has about 300,000 distinct CDR3 sequences, about 9.5% seen once; the top ten hold about 8%. The material sequenced was PBMCs, taken before TCRalphabeta/CD19-depleted stem cell transplant. The source of this sequence is a boy in the first two years of life with acute myeloid leukemia, due to receive a stem cell transplant. The chain has TRBV6-5 and TRBJ2-7; perhaps TRBD2 as D (5 bases). The CDR3 DNA sequence: TGTGCCAGCAGTTTAGCGTTTGGTGGGACCTACGAGCAGTACTTC. Protein product: CASSLAFGGTYEQYF.